The 2 T cell receptor beta chains below all came from one sample that was sequenced in a study of shared clonotypes between healthy human individuals (TCRdb year 2020). The method behind the library was the immunoSEQ multiplex PCR assay. What TCRdb holds here is the immuneACCESS table cut down to in-frame rearrangements. Part of the clones is not present; checked against another copy, under half of the missing clones reflect an unresolved V gene, and the others are unexplained. The sample records 400,000 to 550,000 clones, 79% of which are singletons. More than 10% of the sample comes from the top ten. Specimen: PBMCs. The receptors were sampled from a woman aged 40 to 50 in good health. Some clones in this sample may be carry-over from other donors' samples.

V gene TRBV5-8 combines with J gene TRBJ2-5, with 7 positions matching TRBD1. Per germline, CDR1 SGHTS and CDR2 YDEGEE. V dropped 4 bases and J dropped 1; count of bases not matched to a gene: 10. CDR3 length: 16 residues. DNA of the CDR3: TGTGCCAGCAGCCCCCGTATGACAGGGCCCCAAGAGACCCAGTACTTC. Translating gives CASSPRMTGPQETQYF.

DNA of the CDR3: TGTGCCAGCAGCGTCCCAGGAGCGTCGGTGTACGAGCAGTACTTC. This sequence encodes CASSVPGASVYEQYF. This sequence joins TRBV11-2 and TRBJ2-7, with D unclear. CDR3 length: 15 amino acids. V was cut by 5 bases and J by 4 bases, with 18 bases left in between. Germline CDR1 reads SGHAT; CDR2 reads FQNNGV.